This section outlines one T cell receptor (beta chain) sequence together with its context. This sample is drawn from a study of cytomegalovirus exposure and HLA in healthy donors. Amplification used 60 Vbeta primers and 13 Jbeta primers. The protocol was immunoSEQ multiplex PCR, while the TCRdb copy is restricted to in-frame clones and leaves out a portion. This table holds about 260,000 clones, 84% found once. Sequenced material: PBMCs. This TCR was sampled from a woman between 40 and 55 years old in good health and CMV-seropositive.

The CDR3 sequence: CASRPGGTNTGELFF. For the CDR3, the DNA is TGTGCCAGCAGGCCAGGGGGAACGAACACCGGGGAGCTGTTTTTT. V is TRBV9 and J is TRBJ2-2, with 7 bases that match TRBD1. Per the germline V gene, CDR1 is SGDLS and CDR2 is YYNGEE. The CDR3 sequence is 15 residues long. The junction had 4 bases not matched to a gene; V was cut back by 5 bases and J by 0 bases.